This note documents a single T cell receptor (beta chain) sequence. The length of the CDR3 is 15 residues. V lost 1 base to trimming and J lost 5 bases, with 11 bases between them. CDR1 SGHNT and CDR2 YENEEA come from the germline V gene. The data are from a study of blood T cell repertoires in COVID-19. On the study more broadly: Samples of COVID-19 (acute and convalescent) were obtained from the United States, Italy and Spain. Sources were T cells, B-cell-depleted T cells, or PBMCs; the material itself was cDNA or gDNA.

Original data processing: Scientists estimated how many nucleated cells there were by amplifying reference gene primers. Libraries were prepared by immunoSEQ multiplex PCR; TCRdb keeps only in-frame clonotypes and omits some of them. D and trimming come from the DNA, and the V and J calls and clone size come from that table. Of over 45,000 clones in the sample, around 83% were seen once. The receptor comes from a human donor in a cohort sampled during active COVID-19. V usage is TRBV11-3 and J usage is TRBJ2-2; weak D call: TRBD2 (5 bases). Source material: peripheral blood. The CDR3 sequence: CASSLARGGTGELFF. In DNA, the CDR3 is TGTGCCAGCAGCTTAGCCCGGGGTGGGACCGGGGAGCTGTTTTTT.